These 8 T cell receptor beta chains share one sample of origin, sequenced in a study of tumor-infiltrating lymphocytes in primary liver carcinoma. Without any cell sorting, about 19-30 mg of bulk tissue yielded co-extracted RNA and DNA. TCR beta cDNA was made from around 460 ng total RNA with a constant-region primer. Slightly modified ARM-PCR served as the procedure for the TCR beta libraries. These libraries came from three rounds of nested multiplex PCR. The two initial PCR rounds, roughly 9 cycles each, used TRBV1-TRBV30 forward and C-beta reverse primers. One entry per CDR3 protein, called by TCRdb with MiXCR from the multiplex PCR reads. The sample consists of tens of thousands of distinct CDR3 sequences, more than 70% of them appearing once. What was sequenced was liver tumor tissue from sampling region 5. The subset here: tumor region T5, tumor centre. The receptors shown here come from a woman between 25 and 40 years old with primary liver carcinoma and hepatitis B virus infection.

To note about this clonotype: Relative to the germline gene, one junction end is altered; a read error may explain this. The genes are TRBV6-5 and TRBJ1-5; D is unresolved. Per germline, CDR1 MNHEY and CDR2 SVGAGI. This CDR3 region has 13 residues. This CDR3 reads CANGNGVRQAQHF. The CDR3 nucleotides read TGTGCCAACGGGAATGGGGTCCGTCAGGCCCAGCATTTT.

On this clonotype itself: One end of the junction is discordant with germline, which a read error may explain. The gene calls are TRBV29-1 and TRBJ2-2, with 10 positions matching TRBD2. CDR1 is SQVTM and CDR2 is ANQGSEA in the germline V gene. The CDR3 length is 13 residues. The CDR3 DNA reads TGCAGCGTTGTCCTAGCGGGAGAAGGGGAGCTGTCTTTT. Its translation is CSVVLAGEGELSF.

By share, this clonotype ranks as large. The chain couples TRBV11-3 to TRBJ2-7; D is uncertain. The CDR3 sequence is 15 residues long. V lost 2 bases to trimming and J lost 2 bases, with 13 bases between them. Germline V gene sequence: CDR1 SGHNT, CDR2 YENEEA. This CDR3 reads CASSLRPGEAYEQYF. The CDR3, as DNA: TGTGCCAGCAGCTTACGTCCAGGTGAGGCCTACGAGCAGTACTTC.

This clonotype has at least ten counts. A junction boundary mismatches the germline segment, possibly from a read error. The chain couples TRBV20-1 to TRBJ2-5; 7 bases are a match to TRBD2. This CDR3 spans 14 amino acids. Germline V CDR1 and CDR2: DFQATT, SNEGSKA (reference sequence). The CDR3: CSAAPGLGDETLYF. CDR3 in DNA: TGCAGTGCGGCCCCTGGACTAGGGGATGAGACCCTGTACTTC.

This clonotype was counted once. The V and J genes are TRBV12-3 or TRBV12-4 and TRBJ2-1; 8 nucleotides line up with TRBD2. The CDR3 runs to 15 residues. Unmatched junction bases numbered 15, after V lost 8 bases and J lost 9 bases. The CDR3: CASCLSGTRGFEQFF. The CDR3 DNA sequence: TGTGCCAGCTGCCTGTCCGGGACTAGAGGATTTGAGCAGTTCTTC.

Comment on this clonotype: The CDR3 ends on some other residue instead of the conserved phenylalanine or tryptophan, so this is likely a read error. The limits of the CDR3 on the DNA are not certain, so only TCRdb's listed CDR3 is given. The CDR3 protein is CASSESNAGTEAYY. The V call is TRBV10-2, the J call TRBJ1-1. The CDR3 contains 14 residues when both ends are counted. The V gene's germline CDR1 is WSHSY and CDR2 SAAADI.

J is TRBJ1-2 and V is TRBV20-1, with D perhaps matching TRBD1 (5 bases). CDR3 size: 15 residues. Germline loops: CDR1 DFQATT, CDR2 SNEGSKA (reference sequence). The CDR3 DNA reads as TGCAATGCGGCCGTTGTCGGGGGGGTAAACTATGGCTACACCTTC. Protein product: CNAAVVGGVNYGYTF.

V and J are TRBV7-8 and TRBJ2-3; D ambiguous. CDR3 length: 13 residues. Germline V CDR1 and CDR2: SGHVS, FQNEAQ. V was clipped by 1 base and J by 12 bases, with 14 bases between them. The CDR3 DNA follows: TGTGCCAGCAGCTTAGGTGGAATGAGTACACAGTATTTT. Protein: CASSLGGMSTQYF.